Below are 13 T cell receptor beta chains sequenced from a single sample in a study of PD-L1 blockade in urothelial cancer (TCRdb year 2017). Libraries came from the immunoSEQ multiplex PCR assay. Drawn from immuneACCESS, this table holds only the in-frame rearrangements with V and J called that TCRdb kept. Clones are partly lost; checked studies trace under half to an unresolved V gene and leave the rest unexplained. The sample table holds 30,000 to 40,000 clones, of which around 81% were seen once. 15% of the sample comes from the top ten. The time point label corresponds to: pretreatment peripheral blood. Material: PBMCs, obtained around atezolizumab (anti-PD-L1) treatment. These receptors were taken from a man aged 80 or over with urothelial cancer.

Written as DNA, the CDR3 is TGTGCCAGCACAGGGGGACAAGAGACCCAGTACTTC. This codes for CASTGGQETQYF. The chain is built from TRBV6-6 and TRBJ2-5; TRBD1 matches at 7 bases. CDR1 MNHNY and CDR2 SVGAGI come from the germline V gene (reference sequence). The CDR3 spans 12 residues. Unmatched junction bases numbered 1, after V lost 7 bases and J lost 2 bases.

The CDR3 spells CASSQDEAGRAEFF. The CDR3, as DNA: TGTGCCAGCAGCCAAGATGAGGCAGGGAGGGCCGAGTTCTTC. The V call is TRBV4-2, the J call TRBJ2-1; 7 bases align to TRBD2. The CDR3 consists of 14 residues. Per the germline V gene, CDR1 is LGHNA and CDR2 is YNFKEQ. J gave up 14 bases and V 0 bases, and 10 bases lay outside the gene matches.

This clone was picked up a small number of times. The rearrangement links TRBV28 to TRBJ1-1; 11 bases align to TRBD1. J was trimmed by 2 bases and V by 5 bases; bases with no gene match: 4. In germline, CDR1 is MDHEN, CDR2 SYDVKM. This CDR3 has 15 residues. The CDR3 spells CASSPWTGGNTEAFF. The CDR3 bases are TGTGCCAGCAGTCCCTGGACAGGGGGCAACACTGAAGCTTTCTTT.

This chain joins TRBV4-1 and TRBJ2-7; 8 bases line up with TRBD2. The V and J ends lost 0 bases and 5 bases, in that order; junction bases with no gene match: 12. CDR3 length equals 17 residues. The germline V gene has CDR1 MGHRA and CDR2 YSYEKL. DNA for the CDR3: TGCGCCAGCAGCCAAGATCTTAAGGAGCGGGGGTACCACGAGCAGTACTTC. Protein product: CASSQDLKERGYHEQYF.

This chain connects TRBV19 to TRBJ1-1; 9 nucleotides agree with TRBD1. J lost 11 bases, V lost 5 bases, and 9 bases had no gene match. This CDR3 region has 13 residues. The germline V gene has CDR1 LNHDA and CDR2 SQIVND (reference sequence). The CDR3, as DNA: TGTGCCAGTAGTCTCCGGGACAGGGTAACGGCTTTCTTT. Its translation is CASSLRDRVTAFF.

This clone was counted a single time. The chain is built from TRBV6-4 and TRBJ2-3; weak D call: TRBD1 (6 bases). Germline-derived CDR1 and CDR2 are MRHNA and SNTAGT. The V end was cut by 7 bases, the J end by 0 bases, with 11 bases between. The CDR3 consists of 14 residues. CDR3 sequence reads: CASKPQGSTDTQYF. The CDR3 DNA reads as TGTGCCAGCAAACCTCAGGGGAGCACAGATACGCAGTATTTT.

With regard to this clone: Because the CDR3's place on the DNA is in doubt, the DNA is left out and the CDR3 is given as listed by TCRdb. This CDR3 is CASKELAGVGGGIF. This chain uses TRBV7-2 with TRBJ2-1; TRBD2, as called in the table, went unchecked against the DNA. Germline lookup yields CDR1 SGHTA and CDR2 FQGNSA. The CDR3 is 14 amino acids long, termini counted.

The CDR3 sequence: CSVAPGQGAYEQYF. The CDR3 nucleotides are TGCAGCGTTGCTCCAGGACAGGGGGCTTACGAGCAGTACTTC. The rearrangement links TRBV29-1 to TRBJ2-7; 11 bases fit TRBD1. V dropped 4 bases and J dropped 4; count of bases not matched to a gene: 6. Germline-derived CDR1 and CDR2 are SQVTM and ANQGSEA. The CDR3 extends over 14 amino acids.

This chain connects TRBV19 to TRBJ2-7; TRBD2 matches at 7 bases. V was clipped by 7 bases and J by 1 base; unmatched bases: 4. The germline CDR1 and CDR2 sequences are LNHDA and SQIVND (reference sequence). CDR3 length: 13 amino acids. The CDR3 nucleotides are TGTGCCAGTAAGGGACTACGATCCTACGAGCAGTACTTC. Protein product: CASKGLRSYEQYF.

The CDR3 loop is CATGAGGPRDEQFF. The CDR3, as DNA: TGTGCCACCGGGGCGGGAGGGCCACGGGATGAGCAGTTCTTC. This chain connects TRBV15 to TRBJ2-1; 9 bases are a match to TRBD2. Germline assignment: CDR1 LNHNV and CDR2 YYDKDF (reference sequence). The CDR3 consists of 14 residues. The V segment lost 8 bases and the J segment 8 bases; nucleotides outside the gene matches: 10.

The CDR3 is CASSLTAGNEQFF. CDR3 DNA: TGTGCCAGCAGCTTAACAGCGGGCAATGAGCAGTTCTTC. The chain employs TRBV11-3 and TRBJ2-1; weak D call: TRBD2 (6 bases). V shed 2 bases and J shed 6 bases, with 8 bases lying between them. Germline-derived CDR1 and CDR2 are SGHNT and YENEEA. There are 13 residues in the CDR3.

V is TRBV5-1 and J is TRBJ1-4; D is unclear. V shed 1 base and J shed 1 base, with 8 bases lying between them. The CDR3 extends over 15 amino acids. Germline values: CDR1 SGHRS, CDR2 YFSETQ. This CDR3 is CASSLSPQTNEKLFF. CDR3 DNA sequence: TGCGCCAGCAGCTTGAGTCCACAAACTAATGAAAAACTGTTTTTT. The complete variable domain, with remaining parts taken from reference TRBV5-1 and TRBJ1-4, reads KAGVTQTPRYLIKTRGQQVTLSCSPISGHRSVSWYQQTPGQGLQFLFEYFSETQRNKGNFPGRFSGRQFSNSRSEMNVSTLELGDSALYLCASSLSPQTNEKLFFGSGTQLSVL.

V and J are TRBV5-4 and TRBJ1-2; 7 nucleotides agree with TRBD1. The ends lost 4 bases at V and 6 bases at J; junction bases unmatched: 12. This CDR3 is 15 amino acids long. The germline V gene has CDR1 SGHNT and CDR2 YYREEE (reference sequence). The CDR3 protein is CASSAIYRGENGYTF. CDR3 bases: TGTGCCAGCAGCGCAATATACAGGGGCGAGAATGGCTACACCTTC.